This T cell receptor beta chain was found in a study of CD8 T cells in ankylosing spondylitis. Study-wide points: The study identified a TCR beta motif of several highly homologous variants that appeared characteristic of ankylosing spondylitis blood.

V lost 7 bases and J lost 2, with 15 bases in between. The CDR3 is made up of 16 amino acids. Germline CDR1 is MNHNS and CDR2 is SASEGT. One entry per CDR3 protein, called by TCRdb with MiXCR from the 5' RACE reads. The sample comprises over 200,000 distinct CDR3 sequences, approximately 20% of which are singletons, and about 44% rests with the top ten. This clonotype was counted between two and nine times. Its specificity is unknown. The specimen was blood, either unsorted or a sorted T cell fraction (not recorded which). This sequence originates from a male donor with ankylosing spondylitis. The chain employs TRBV6-1 and TRBJ2-6; D possibly corresponds to TRBD2 (5 bases). CDR3 nucleotide sequence: TGTGCCAGCAATACCCTCCCCGGGGCTGGGGCCAACGTCCTGACTTTC. Translation gives CASNTLPGAGANVLTF.